The rows below give T cell receptor beta chains drawn from one sample of a study of blood T cell repertoires in COVID-19. The protocol was immunoSEQ multiplex PCR, while the TCRdb copy is restricted to in-frame clones and leaves out a portion. The top ten clones hold 3% to 4.5% of a sample with around 140,000 clones, about 80% of them seen once. Material for sequencing was peripheral blood. The receptors come from a man between 70 and 80 years old who had recovered from COVID-19. Both conserved end residues are part of each CDR3. A D gene is named only where the DNA matches it firmly. Some rows mark clone size as missing; the rest say once, few, many or name a class of expanded clone.

clone_size	v_call	d_call	j_call	cdr3_nt	cdr3_aa
once	TRBV9	TRBD1	TRBJ1-1	TGTGCCAGCAGCGTAGGACAGGGGAACACTGAAGCTTTCTTT	CASSVGQGNTEAFF
.	TRBV27	TRBD1	TRBJ1-2	TGTGCCAGCAGCCGGACAGGGGTCGGGGGCTATGGCTACACCTTC	CASSRTGVGGYGYTF
.	TRBV7-7	.	TRBJ2-1	TGTGCCAGCAGCGCCGACGGGTACAATGAGCAGTTCTTC	CASSADGYNEQFF
.	TRBV10-3	TRBD1	TRBJ2-5	TGTGCCATCAGTGAGGGACAGGGTATACAAGAGACCCAGTACTTC	CAISEGQGIQETQYF
once	TRBV19	TRBD2	TRBJ2-1	TGTGCCAGTAGTATAATCTTAGCGGGAGGGCCCGGGGATGAGCAGTTCTTC	CASSIILAGGPGDEQFF
.	TRBV15	.	TRBJ2-1	TGTGCCACCAGCAGAGCGGGACTGCGGGACAATGAGCAGTTCTTC	CATSRAGLRDNEQFF
.	TRBV5-1	.	TRBJ2-7	TGCGCCAGCAGCTTCGGGGTCGGCTACGAGCAGTACTTC	CASSFGVGYEQYF
.	TRBV10-2	TRBD2	TRBJ2-1	TGCGCCAGCAGTGAACTAGCGGTCTACAATGAGCAGTTCTTC	CASSELAVYNEQFF
.	TRBV28	.	TRBJ1-1	TGTGCCAGCAGTTCCGGACAGACGAACACTGAAGCTTTCTTT	CASSSGQTNTEAFF
few	TRBV12-3/TRBV12-4	.	TRBJ1-1	TGTGCCAGCAGAAACAGGGCCCGCACTGAAGCTTTCTTT	CASRNRARTEAFF
.	TRBV25-1	TRBD1	TRBJ1-1	TGTGCCAGCAGTGAGCCGGGTGGTAGGGACAGAGCTTTCTTT	CASSEPGGRDRAFF
.	TRBV5-1	TRBD1	TRBJ2-7	TGCGCCAGCAGCTCCGGGACAGGGTACGAGCAGTACTTC	CASSSGTGYEQYF
.	TRBV11-3	TRBD2	TRBJ2-1	TGTGCCAGCAGCTCACTAGCGGGAGGAGGTACCAGTGAGCAGTTCTTC	CASSSLAGGGTSEQFF
few	TRBV5-1	TRBD2	TRBJ2-2	TGCGCCAGCAGCCCCGCTAGCGGGAACACCGGGGAGCTGTTTTTT	CASSPASGNTGELFF
.	TRBV2	TRBD2	TRBJ2-1	TGTGCCAGCAGTCAATTTCGGACTAGCGGGGAGCAGTTCTTC	CASSQFRTSGEQFF
.	TRBV7-6	.	TRBJ2-5	TGTGCCAGCAGCTTAACGGTGCGAGAGACCCAGTACTTC	CASSLTVRETQYF
few	TRBV7-9	TRBD1	TRBJ1-2	TGTGCCAGCAGCTTTGAGCGACAGGGGAACTATGGCTACACCTTC	CASSFERQGNYGYTF
.	TRBV7-2	TRBD1	TRBJ1-2	TGTGCCAGCAGCCCGACAGGGGGCGCGGGGGGCTACACCTTC	CASSPTGGAGGYTF
once	TRBV29-1	TRBD2	TRBJ2-2	TGCAGCGTTGACTCGCCGGGACTAGCGGGAGGGAACACCGGGGAGCTGTTTTTT	CSVDSPGLAGGNTGELFF
.	TRBV5-1	TRBD1	TRBJ2-5	TGCGCCAGCAGCCCCACGGGACAGACCTGGGGGACCCAGTACTTC	CASSPTGQTWGTQYF
.	TRBV19	.	TRBJ2-1	TGTGCCAGTAGCAAAAACTGGGTAGCTGAGCAGTTCTTC	CASSKNWVAEQFF
.	TRBV10-3	TRBD1	TRBJ1-4	TGTGCCATCAGTGAAGACAGGGGGTTGGAAAAACTGTTTTTT	CAISEDRGLEKLFF
.	TRBV27	.	TRBJ1-2	TGTGCCAGCAGTGAAGCGGTTAACTATGGCTACACCTTC	CASSEAVNYGYTF